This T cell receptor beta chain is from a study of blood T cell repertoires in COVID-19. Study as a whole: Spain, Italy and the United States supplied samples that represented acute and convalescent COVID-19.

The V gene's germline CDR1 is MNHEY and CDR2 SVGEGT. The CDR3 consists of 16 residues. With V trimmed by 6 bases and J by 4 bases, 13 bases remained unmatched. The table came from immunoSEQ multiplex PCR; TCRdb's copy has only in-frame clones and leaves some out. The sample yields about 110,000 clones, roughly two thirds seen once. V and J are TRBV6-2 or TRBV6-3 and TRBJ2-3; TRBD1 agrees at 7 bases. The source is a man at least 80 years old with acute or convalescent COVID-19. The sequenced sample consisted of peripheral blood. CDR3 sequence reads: CASSSPPGQNADTQYF. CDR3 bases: TGTGCCAGCAGCTCCCCCCCGGGACAGAATGCAGATACGCAGTATTTT.